These 13 T cell receptor beta chains came from one sample sequenced in a study of neurological immune-mediated disorders. TCRdb processed the 5' RACE reads anew with MiXCR; each CDR3 protein has one entry. The data hold approximately 80,000 distinct CDR3 sequences, with 5.8% observed a single time. Indicated time point: longitudinal time-point 2. Sequenced: PBMCs. The receptors shown here come from a woman aged 60-75 years with multiple sclerosis.

Many counts were recorded for this clonotype. The V and J genes are TRBV20-1 and TRBJ1-2; no clear D gene. V lost 0 bases to trimming and J lost 2 bases, with 13 bases between them. Germline V lookup: CDR1 DFQATT, CDR2 SNEGSKA (reference sequence). This CDR3 contains 15 residues. CDR3 sequence reads: CSARDNWQLNYGYTF. The CDR3 nucleotides read TGCAGTGCTAGAGATAATTGGCAGCTAAACTATGGCTACACCTTC.

The sample holds many counts of this clonotype. This chain links TRBV4-1 with TRBJ1-5, with D possibly being TRBD1 (5 bases). The CDR3 runs to 17 residues. Trimming shortened V by 1 base and J by 6 bases, and 19 bases separated the two germline ends. From germline, CDR1 is MGHRA and CDR2 YSYEKL. The CDR3 reads CASSQVGQGTYTQPQHF. CDR3 coding DNA: TGCGCCAGCAGCCAAGTGGGGCAGGGCACCTACACTCAGCCCCAGCATTTT.

This clonotype appeared many times. The rearrangement uses TRBV5-5 and TRBJ1-1, with unresolved D. The germline V gene has CDR1 SGHKS and CDR2 YYEKEE (reference sequence). There are 13 residues in the CDR3. With 3 bases removed from V and 1 base from J, the gap between germline ends came to 7 bases. CDR3 DNA sequence: TGTGCCAGCAGCTCCACGGCGAACACTGAAGCTTTCTTT. Translating it yields CASSSTANTEAFF.

This clonotype has just a few counts. The gene calls are TRBV5-1 and TRBJ2-5, with TRBD2 as a possible D gene (6 bases). CDR1 and CDR2 (germline): SGHRS, YFSETQ. The CDR3 runs 17 residues. V was trimmed by 4 bases and J by 1 base, leaving 20 bases between them. The CDR3 sequence is CASSPDRGVGGQETQYF. In DNA, the CDR3 is TGCGCCAGCAGCCCTGATCGAGGGGTGGGGGGCCAAGAGACCCAGTACTTC.

In this sample, this clonotype turned up many times. The rearrangement uses TRBV9 and TRBJ1-2; possible D gene TRBD1, 5 bases. The CDR3 is 15 residues long. Deletions cut 0 bases from V and 6 bases from J, with 15 bases between. CDR1 is SGDLS, CDR2 YYNGEE, per germline. CDR3 in amino acids: CASSVDRQGENGYTF. For the CDR3, the DNA is TGTGCCAGCAGCGTAGATAGGCAGGGAGAAAATGGCTACACCTTC.

This clonotype was observed many times. The V gene is TRBV2, the J gene TRBJ1-5, with D tentatively TRBD1 (6 bases). The V gene lost 7 bases and the J gene lost 7 bases, with 14 bases spanning the gap. Germline V CDR1 and CDR2: SNHLY, FYNNEI. This CDR3 comprises 13 residues. As DNA, the CDR3 is TGTGCCAGCACCAACAGGGCAGGGCAGCCCCAGCATTTT. As protein: CASTNRAGQPQHF.

This clonotype has at least ten counts. This rearrangement joins TRBV7-2 to TRBJ1-2, with TRBD1 identical over 7 bases. V trimming: 5 bases; J trimming: 5 bases; junction bases outside the gene matches: 5. Germline values: CDR1 SGHTA, CDR2 FQGNSA. This CDR3 has 13 residues. CDR3 sequence (DNA): TGTGCCAGCAGCACCGGGACAGATTATGGCTACACCTTC. It specifies CASSTGTDYGYTF.

This clonotype occurred many times. Written as DNA, the CDR3 is TGTGCCAGCAGCTTAGCGGGGCGAACCACCATATATTTT. Translation: CASSLAGRTTIYF. The rearrangement links TRBV7-2 to TRBJ1-3, with D possibly matching TRBD1 (5 bases). Trimming pared 0 bases from V and 9 bases from J, leaving 9 bases between. This CDR3 has 13 residues. The V gene's germline CDR1 is SGHTA and CDR2 FQGNSA.

This clonotype has a count of ten or more. CDR3 sequence: CASRDRYSPSYEQYF. In nucleotides, the CDR3 is TGTGCCAGCCGGGACAGATATTCTCCGTCCTACGAGCAGTACTTC. This chain uses TRBV21-1 with TRBJ2-7; TRBD1, as called in the table, went unchecked against the DNA. TRBV21-1 is flagged as a pseudogene. This CDR3 contains 15 residues.

The table lists this clonotype with many counts. The J gene is TRBJ2-3, the V gene TRBV7-9; 11 bases are a match to TRBD2. The CDR3 sequence is 17 residues long. CDR1 is SEHNR and CDR2 is FQNEAQ in the germline V gene (reference sequence). The V and J ends lost 4 bases and 6 bases, in that order; junction bases with no gene match: 12. Here the CDR3 reads CASSSTHSGGAADTQYF. DNA for the CDR3: TGTGCCAGCAGCTCTACCCATAGCGGGGGGGCCGCCGATACGCAGTATTTT.

At least ten counts were recorded for this clonotype. This chain connects TRBV5-1 to TRBJ2-7; the D is unclear. Trimming took off 0 bases at V and 5 bases at J, with 9 bases between the two ends. This CDR3 has 13 residues. CDR1 and CDR2 from the germline V gene are SGHRS and YFSETQ. The CDR3 is CASSLGQINEQYF. CDR3 nucleotides: TGCGCCAGCAGCTTGGGGCAGATCAACGAGCAGTACTTC.

This clonotype was found many times. This chain connects TRBV5-1 to TRBJ2-3, with 9 bases matching TRBD2. With 3 bases clipped from V and 2 bases from J, the junction kept 4 bases outside the gene matches. Germline loops: CDR1 SGHRS, CDR2 YFSETQ. CDR3 length: 15 amino acids. CDR3 sequence (DNA): TGCGCCAGCAGCTGGAGCGGGGGGATCACAGATACGCAGTATTTT. It codes for CASSWSGGITDTQYF.

In this sample, this clonotype turned up many times. CDR3 DNA sequence: TGCAGTGCTGGAGGACCTGGCGGGGGGGCCGTTGGACAAGAGACCCAGTACTTC. Translation gives CSAGGPGGGAVGQETQYF. The rearrangement joins TRBV20-1 to TRBJ2-5, with 9 bases that match TRBD2. Per the germline V gene, CDR1 is DFQATT and CDR2 is SNEGSKA (reference sequence). V was clipped by 5 bases and J by 2 bases; unmatched bases: 18. The CDR3 sequence is 18 residues long.